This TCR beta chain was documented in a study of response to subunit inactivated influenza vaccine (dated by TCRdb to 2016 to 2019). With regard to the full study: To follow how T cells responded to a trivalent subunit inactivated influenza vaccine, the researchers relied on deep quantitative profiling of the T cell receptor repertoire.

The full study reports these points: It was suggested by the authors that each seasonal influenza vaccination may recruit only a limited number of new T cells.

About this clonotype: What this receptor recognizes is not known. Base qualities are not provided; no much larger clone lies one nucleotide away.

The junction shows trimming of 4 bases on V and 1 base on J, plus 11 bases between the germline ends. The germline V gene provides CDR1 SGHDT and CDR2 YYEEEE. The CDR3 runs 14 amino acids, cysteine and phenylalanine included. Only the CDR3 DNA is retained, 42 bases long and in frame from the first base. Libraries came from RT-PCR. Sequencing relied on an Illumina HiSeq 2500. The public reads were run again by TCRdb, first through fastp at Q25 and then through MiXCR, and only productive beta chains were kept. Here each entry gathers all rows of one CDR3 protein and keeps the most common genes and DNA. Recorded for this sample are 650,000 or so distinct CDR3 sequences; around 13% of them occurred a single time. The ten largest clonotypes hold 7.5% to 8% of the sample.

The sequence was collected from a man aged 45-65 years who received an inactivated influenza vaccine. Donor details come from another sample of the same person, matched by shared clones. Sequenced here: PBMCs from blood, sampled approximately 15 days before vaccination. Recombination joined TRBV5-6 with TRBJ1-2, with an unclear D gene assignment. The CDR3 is CASSPNTLNYGYTF. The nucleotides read TGTGCCAGCAGCCCTAACACTCTTAACTATGGCTACACCTTC.